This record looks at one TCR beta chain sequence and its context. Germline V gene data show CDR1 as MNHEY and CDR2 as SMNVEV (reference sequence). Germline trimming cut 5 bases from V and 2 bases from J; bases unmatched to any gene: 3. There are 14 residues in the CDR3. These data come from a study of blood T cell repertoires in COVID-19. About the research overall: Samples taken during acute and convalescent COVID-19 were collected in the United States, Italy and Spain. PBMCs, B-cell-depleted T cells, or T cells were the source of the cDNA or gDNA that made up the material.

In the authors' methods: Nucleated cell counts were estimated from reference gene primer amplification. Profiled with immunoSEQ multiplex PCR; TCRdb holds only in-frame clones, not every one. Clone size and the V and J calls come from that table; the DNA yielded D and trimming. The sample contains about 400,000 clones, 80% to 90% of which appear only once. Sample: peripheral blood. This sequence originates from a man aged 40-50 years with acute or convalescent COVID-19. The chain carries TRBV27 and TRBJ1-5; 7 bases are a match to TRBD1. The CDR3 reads CASSVDRGNQPQHF. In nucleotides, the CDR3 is TGTGCCAGCAGTGTCGACAGGGGCAATCAGCCCCAGCATTTT.